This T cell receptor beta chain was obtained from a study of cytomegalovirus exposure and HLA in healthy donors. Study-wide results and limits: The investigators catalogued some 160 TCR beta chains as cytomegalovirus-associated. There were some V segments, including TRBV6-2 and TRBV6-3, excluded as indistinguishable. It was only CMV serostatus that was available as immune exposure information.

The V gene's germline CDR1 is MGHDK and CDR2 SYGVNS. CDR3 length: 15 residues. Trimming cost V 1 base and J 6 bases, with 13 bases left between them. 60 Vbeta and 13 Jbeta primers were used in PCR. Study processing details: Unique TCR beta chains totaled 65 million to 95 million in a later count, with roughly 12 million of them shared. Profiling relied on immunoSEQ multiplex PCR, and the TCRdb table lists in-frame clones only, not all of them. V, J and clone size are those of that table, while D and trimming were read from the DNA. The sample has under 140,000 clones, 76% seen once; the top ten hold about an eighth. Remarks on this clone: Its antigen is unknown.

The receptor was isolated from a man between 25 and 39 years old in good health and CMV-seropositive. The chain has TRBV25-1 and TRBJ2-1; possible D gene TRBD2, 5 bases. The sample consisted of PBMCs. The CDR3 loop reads CASSESHGLINEQFF. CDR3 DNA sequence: TGTGCCAGCAGTGAATCGCACGGACTCATCAATGAGCAGTTCTTC.